This T cell receptor beta chain was recovered during a study of T cell responses to AZD1222 COVID-19 vaccine. The study's findings and limits: Vaccination with two AZD1222 doses was followed by a rise in Spike-specific TCR breadth and depth. Researchers took repertoire samples only after the peak T cell response had come. The donor cohort was predominantly white British with a female majority, and clonal diversity may have been underestimated.

The CDR3 sequence is 12 residues long. V was cut by 4 bases and J by 5 bases, with 6 bases left in between. CDR1 is MNHEY, CDR2 SVGAGI, per germline. The assay was immunoSEQ multiplex PCR, and TCRdb's table has in-frame clones only and misses some. Of about 120,000 clones listed, around 84% were seen once; the top ten hold under 20%. For this clone: Its cognate antigen is unknown.

The sequencing here drew on peripheral blood, taken 28 days after the second AZD1222 dose. The receptor comes from an adult who received the AZD1222 COVID-19 vaccine. This rearrangement joins TRBV6-5 to TRBJ2-1, with D unresolved. Written as DNA, the CDR3 is TGTGCCAGCAGTTCCGGCGACAATGAGCAGTTCTTC. The encoded protein is CASSSGDNEQFF.